These 9 T cell receptor beta chains came from one sample sequenced in a study of cytomegalovirus exposure and HLA in healthy donors. The PCR had 60 Vbeta and 13 Jbeta primers. Profiling relied on immunoSEQ multiplex PCR, and the TCRdb table lists in-frame clones only, not all of them. This sample has approximately 120,000 clones, with under 85% found just once. The sequenced sample was PBMCs. Every receptor here comes from a woman aged 50 to 65 in good health and CMV-seropositive.

The gene calls are TRBV7-6 and TRBJ2-7; 7 bases are shared with TRBD2. Germline V gene lookup returns CDR1 SGHVS and CDR2 FNYEAQ. Losses at the gene ends were 5 bases for V and 0 bases for J; bases not matched to a gene: 10. This CDR3 contains 16 residues. Here the CDR3 DNA reads TGTGCCAGCAGCCCCAATTGGGGGGGGAGCTCCTACGAGCAGTACTTC. Amino acid sequence: CASSPNWGGSSYEQYF.

This chain connects TRBV9 to TRBJ1-4; 8 nucleotides match TRBD1. V shed 3 bases and J 8 bases; nucleotides not matched to a gene: 12. There are 16 residues in the CDR3. The germline gives CDR1 SGDLS, CDR2 YYNGEE. CDR3: CASSEALTGDSEKLFF. The CDR3 DNA reads TGTGCCAGCAGCGAGGCCTTGACAGGGGATAGCGAAAAACTGTTTTTT.

This clone was picked up a small number of times. The CDR3 protein is CASSDQRGDPNTGELFF. The CDR3 region has the DNA TGCGCCAGCAGTGATCAGCGGGGGGACCCGAACACCGGGGAGCTGTTTTTT. The chain has TRBV10-1 and TRBJ2-2, with 9 positions matching TRBD2. Germline CDR1 WNHNN, CDR2 SYGVQD (reference sequence). The CDR3 is 17 amino acids. V lost 3 bases and J lost 0; bases outside the gene matches: 5.

This chain joins TRBV28 and TRBJ2-3; D not certain. The CDR3 is 12 amino acids. Per germline, CDR1 MDHEN and CDR2 SYDVKM. Trimming took off 6 bases at V and 4 bases at J, with 8 bases between the two ends. The CDR3 loop reads CASSGVADTQYF. Written as DNA, the CDR3 is TGTGCCAGCAGCGGTGTCGCAGATACGCAGTATTTT.

The chain joins TRBV6-6 to TRBJ1-3, with D unclear. Germline CDR1 is MNHNY and CDR2 is SVGAGI (reference sequence). CDR3 length equals 14 residues. The V gene lost 6 bases and the J gene lost 0 bases, with 9 bases spanning the gap. CDR3 sequence: CASREIRSGNTIYF. The CDR3 DNA follows: TGTGCCAGCAGGGAGATCCGCTCTGGAAACACCATATATTTT.

The chain joins TRBV15 to TRBJ2-3; D may be TRBD2 (5 bases). The germline V gene has CDR1 LNHNV and CDR2 YYDKDF (reference sequence). The CDR3 is 14 amino acids. V was cut by 4 bases and J by 7 bases, with 15 bases left in between. CDR3 amino acids: CATSTVYEGNTQYF. The DNA for the CDR3 is TGTGCCACCAGCACGGTCTACGAGGGAAATACGCAGTATTTT.

The rearrangement uses TRBV5-4 and TRBJ2-5; a possible D gene is TRBD2 (5 bases). Between the trimmed V and J ends, which lost 1 base and 4 bases, there was a span of 11 bases. The CDR3 loop spans 14 amino acids. Germline V gene data show CDR1 as SGHNT and CDR2 as YYREEE (reference sequence). The CDR3 region has the DNA TGTGCCAGCAGCTTGCCAGGACTGGTAGAGACCCAGTACTTC. Translated, it gives CASSLPGLVETQYF.

The CDR3, as DNA: TGCGCCAGCAGTGAAACATACAGGGGTGGGAGGAGCAATCAGCCCCAGCATTTT. This encodes CASSETYRGGRSNQPQHF. The chain is built from TRBV10-2 and TRBJ1-5, with TRBD1 identical over 7 bases. Trimming removed 3 bases from V and 1 base from J; junction bases left unmatched: 12. Looked up from germline, CDR1 is WSHSY and CDR2 is SAAADI. The CDR3 consists of 18 residues.

CDR3 in DNA: TGTGCCAGCAGGGTTATGGGACAGAACTATGGCTACACCTTC. This gives the protein CASRVMGQNYGYTF. The chain is built from TRBV2 and TRBJ1-2; TRBD1 matches at 7 bases. CDR3 size: 14 residues. CDR1 and CDR2 from the germline V gene are SNHLY and FYNNEI. V was clipped by 6 bases and J by 2 bases; unmatched bases: 6.